These T cell receptor beta chains were read from a single sample in a study of PD-1 blockade in classical Hodgkin lymphoma. TCRdb's table, derived via immunoSEQ multiplex PCR, lists solely in-frame clones and lacks some. The data contain 25,000 to 30,000 clones, roughly nine tenths of them singletons. The sequenced material came from peripheral blood mononuclear cells (PBMCs). These receptors were collected from a human donor with classical Hodgkin lymphoma. The CDR3 runs from the conserved cysteine through the conserved F or W. Fields, in order: V gene, D gene, clone size, J gene, CDR3 DNA, CDR3 protein. D genes are given only for firm matches. Expanded clones are given a class, and other clones once, few, many or no size at all.

TRBV28	TRBD2	-	TRBJ2-3	TGTGCCAGCAAGTTCTCCGGGACTAGCGGGAGCACAGATACGCAGTATTTT	CASKFSGTSGSTDTQYF
TRBV5-5	TRBD2	-	TRBJ2-5	TGTGCCAGCAGCTTGGGTCTAGCGGACCAAGAGACCCAGTACTTC	CASSLGLADQETQYF
TRBV6-6	-	-	TRBJ2-1	TGTGCCAGCGGGACGTTATCCTACAATGAGCAGTTCTTC	CASGTLSYNEQFF
TRBV5-1	TRBD1	-	TRBJ1-1	TGCGCCAGCAGCTTCAAGGGGGCGAAGGACACTGAAGCTTTCTTT	CASSFKGAKDTEAFF
TRBV6-1	TRBD1	-	TRBJ2-7	TGTGCCAGCAGTGCGTACAGGGGATCCTACGAGCAGTACTTC	CASSAYRGSYEQYF
TRBV25-1	-	once	TRBJ1-4	TGTGCCAGCAGTGAAAGGGCGTCAACTAATGAAAAACTGTTTTTT	CASSERASTNEKLFF
TRBV2	-	-	TRBJ2-5	TGTGCCAGCAGTGAAGTTCGGCAGACCCAAGAGACCCAGTACTTC	CASSEVRQTQETQYF
TRBV10-3	TRBD1	-	TRBJ1-4	TGTGCCATCAGAGCGGGACAGGTTGATGAAAAACTGTTTTTT	CAIRAGQVDEKLFF
TRBV7-9	TRBD1	-	TRBJ1-2	TGTGCCAGCAGCTTGGGACAGGGTGGCTACACCTTC	CASSLGQGGYTF
TRBV7-8	TRBD1	-	TRBJ2-3	TGTGCCAGCAGCTTAGCTTGGGACAGGGTGGATACGCAGTATTTT	CASSLAWDRVDTQYF
TRBV7-2	TRBD2	-	TRBJ2-7	TGTGCCAGCAGCAGGACTAGCGGGAGTTACGAGCAGTACTTC	CASSRTSGSYEQYF
TRBV29-1	TRBD1	-	TRBJ1-1	TGCAGCGCCGACCACAGGGGTTGGACTGAAGCTTTCTTT	CSADHRGWTEAFF
TRBV5-1	TRBD1	few	TRBJ2-1	TGCGCCAGCAGCTTGGATGGGACAGCCTACAATGAGCAGTTCTTC	CASSLDGTAYNEQFF
TRBV28	TRBD1	-	TRBJ1-6	TGTGCCAGCAGTTTAAGGTACAGGGGTAATTCACCCCTCCACTTT	CASSLRYRGNSPLHF
TRBV30	-	-	TRBJ1-3	TGTGCCAGCCGTCTGGGAAGTGGAAACACCATATATTTT	CASRLGSGNTIYF
TRBV5-1	TRBD1	-	TRBJ2-5	TGCGCCAGCAGCTATACAGGGGGGCTTGGGCAAGAGACCCAGTACTTC	CASSYTGGLGQETQYF
TRBV28	-	-	TRBJ2-7	TGTGCCAGCAGTGCCCCAGGCTACGAGCAGTACTTC	CASSAPGYEQYF
TRBV29-1	TRBD2	-	TRBJ2-7	TGCAGCGTTGCGAATAGCGGGAGAGTAGAAGGCGAGCAGTACTTC	CSVANSGRVEGEQYF
TRBV7-9	-	once	TRBJ1-3	TGTGCCAGCAGCCCTCGCAGCTCTGGAAACACCATATATTTT	CASSPRSSGNTIYF
TRBV5-1	-	-	TRBJ1-1	TGCGCCAGCAGCTTGACCCCAGAGAACACTGAAGCTTTCTTT	CASSLTPENTEAFF
TRBV7-2	-	-	TRBJ2-7	TGTGCCAGCCAAAGAGACGGAGGTCTTTTCTACGAGCAGTACTTC	CASQRDGGLFYEQYF
TRBV19	TRBD1	once	TRBJ2-5	TGTGCCAGTAGTATGGCGGACAGGGCGGAGACCCAGTACTTC	CASSMADRAETQYF
TRBV7-3	-	-	TRBJ2-5	TGTGCCAGCAGCCAGGGGGCGGGAGGAACAGAGACCCAGTACTTC	CASSQGAGGTETQYF
TRBV6-4	-	-	TRBJ1-6	TGTGCCAGCAGTGAGCAGGGGAATTCACCCCTCCACTTT	CASSEQGNSPLHF
TRBV6-5	-	few	TRBJ2-3	TGTGCCAGCAGAACGAGCCGTTGGGGCACAGATACGCAGTATTTT	CASRTSRWGTDTQYF
TRBV11-3	-	-	TRBJ2-7	TGTGCCAGCACCCACCTGGGGGAACTGCCCCGACACGAGCAGTACTTC	CASTHLGELPRHEQYF
TRBV10-2	-	-	TRBJ2-7	TGCGCCAGCAGTGGGGGGGCTACGAGCTCCTACGAGCAGTACTTC	CASSGGATSSYEQYF
TRBV30	TRBD2	once	TRBJ2-5	TGTGCCTGGGACAACAAGGGACTAGCGGGAGGGAGGGGGTACTTC	CAWDNKGLAGGRGYF
TRBV5-1	TRBD2	-	TRBJ2-1	TGCGCCAGCAGCTTCCAGGGCGGGACTAGCAGTGAGCAGTTCTTC	CASSFQGGTSSEQFF
TRBV6-1	-	-	TRBJ2-5	TGTGCCAGCCGAAGGAGACAAGAGACCCAGTACTTC	CASRRRQETQYF
TRBV28	TRBD1	-	TRBJ2-5	TGTGCCAGCAGGGGACAGAGGGAGACCCAGTACTTC	CASRGQRETQYF
TRBV6-6	-	-	TRBJ2-6	TGTGCCAGCTCCTGGGACTCTGGGGCCAACGTCCTGACTTTC	CASSWDSGANVLTF
TRBV18	-	-	TRBJ1-4	TGTGCCAGCTCACCTCGGCAGGCTGACGGTGAAAAACTGTTTTTT	CASSPRQADGEKLFF
TRBV9	-	-	TRBJ2-7	TGTGCCAGCAGCGTAGACGGGGGTCCCTACGAGCAGTACTTC	CASSVDGGPYEQYF
TRBV5-1	-	few	TRBJ2-6	TGCGCCAGCAGCTTCAGTCCAGGGAGGTTTGGGGCCAACGTCCTGACTTTC	CASSFSPGRFGANVLTF
TRBV2	-	few	TRBJ1-5	TGTGCCAGCAGTGGGGGCCCGCCCCAGCATTTT	CASSGGPPQHF
TRBV21-1	-	once	TRBJ2-5	TGTGCCAGCAGCATCAGGGGTCGACATCGCCAAGAGACCCAGTACTTC	CASSIRGRHRQETQYF
TRBV19	TRBD1	-	TRBJ1-1	TGTGCCAGTAGTATGGACAGGGACACTGAAGCTTTCTTT	CASSMDRDTEAFF
TRBV28	-	-	TRBJ1-1	TGTGCCAGCAGTTCCAATAGACTGAACACTGAAGCTTTCTTT	CASSSNRLNTEAFF
TRBV15	TRBD1	-	TRBJ1-5	TGTGCCACCAGCAGGGGGACAGGGCGGCCCAATCAGCCCCAGCATTTT	CATSRGTGRPNQPQHF
TRBV30	-	-	TRBJ1-5	TGTGCCTGGAGTAATCCGGGGAATCAGCCCCAGCATTTT	CAWSNPGNQPQHF
TRBV5-8	TRBD2	-	TRBJ2-3	TGTGCCAGCAGCTTGGCCCGTTCTAGCGGGGGACCAGATACGCAGTATTTT	CASSLARSSGGPDTQYF
TRBV19	-	-	TRBJ2-3	TGTGCCAGTAGTAGATGGACTAAGGATACGCAGTATTTT	CASSRWTKDTQYF
TRBV9	-	-	TRBJ2-7	TGTGCCAGCAGCCCTCCAAATGGGGGAGACGACGAGCAGTACTTC	CASSPPNGGDDEQYF
TRBV18	-	-	TRBJ1-1	TGTGCCAGCTCACCCGGACAGAACACTGAAGCTTTCTTT	CASSPGQNTEAFF
TRBV4-1	TRBD2	medium-sized	TRBJ2-1	TGCGCCAGCAGCCAAATACGGGAGGCCCCCAATGAGCAGTTCTTC	CASSQIREAPNEQFF
TRBV6-1	TRBD2	few	TRBJ2-1	TGTGCCAGCAGCGGCGGACTAGCATCCGACAATGAGCAGTTCTTC	CASSGGLASDNEQFF
TRBV5-1	TRBD1	-	TRBJ2-7	TGCGCCAGCAGCACGGACAGGGCCACCTACGAGCAGTACTTC	CASSTDRATYEQYF
TRBV27	TRBD2	-	TRBJ2-1	TGTGCCAGCAGTCCCACGACTAGCGGAGTTTACAATGAGCAGTTCTTC	CASSPTTSGVYNEQFF
TRBV2	TRBD2	-	TRBJ2-7	TGTGCCAGCTTGAGCCCCGCTAGCGGAGCCTACGAGCAGTACTTC	CASLSPASGAYEQYF
TRBV6-5	-	-	TRBJ1-1	TGTGCCAGCAGTTACGGCAGGGCCACTGAAGCTTTCTTT	CASSYGRATEAFF